This TCR beta chain is from a study of T cells in severe cutaneous drug reactions (dated by TCRdb to the late 2010s). Regarding the study in general: Between about 2011 and 2018, patients were recruited from Taiwan, Thailand and a European registry network. Libraries were prepared using iRepertoire multiplex PCR, and a comparison was cited by the authors in which similar capture of abundant clonotypes was shown across iRepertoire and 5' RACE methods with or without UMI. The culprit drug was assigned using the Naranjo algorithm and the ALDEN drug causality algorithm. Only patients with a probable or definite SJS/TEN or DRESS diagnosis by RegiSCAR criteria were enrolled. Blister fluids/cells, PBMC and other biological samples were taken from patients in the acute stage or the recovery stage. Single-cell sequencing, quantitative PCR validation, functional assays and transgenic mouse experiments were combined with bulk TCR sequencing.

The cysteine opens and the phenylalanine closes a CDR3 of 12 amino acids. No nucleotide data were recorded. Sequenced donors were patients with carbamazepine-induced Stevens-Johnson syndrome or toxic epidermal necrolysis (CBZ-SJS/TEN). The peripheral blood repertoires were obtained from CBZ-SJS/TEN patients of Han Chinese origin (five) and European origin (roughly 6). To search for drug-specific clonotypes, the T cell receptor repertoires of patients with drug-induced severe cutaneous adverse reactions were profiled by next-generation sequencing. RNA was isolated either from blister cells of skin lesions or from peripheral blood mononuclear cells. For both bulk and single-cell sequencing, libraries were prepared with the iRepertoire multiplex PCR system using TCR subtype-specific primers. Multiplex PCR with primers aimed at the V, D and J gene regions produced the bulk TCR beta libraries. Each sample contributed roughly 100-500 ng of RNA as input for preparing the bulk TCR library. An Illumina MiSeq was used to sequence the bulk TCR beta amplicons. The published analysis was carried out like this. Sample misassignments and low-quality sequencing reads were removed through quality control steps. The amino acids lying between the V-gene Y[YFLI]C motif and the J-segment [FW]GXGT motif were defined as CDR3. The IMGT database was followed for TRBV and TRBJ gene assignments and CDR3 clonotypes. TRBV expression in each sample was normalized to the mean expression of the same gene in PBMC from around 40 healthy donors. The reads underwent TCRdb reprocessing, giving one record for each CDR3 protein sequence and no DNA. TCRdb's processing, not the authors', yielded these V and J calls. The sample table includes a few thousand distinct CDR3 sequences. The ten biggest clones cover 65% to 80% of the sample.

The paper as a whole reports these results and caveats: According to the authors, further study is still needed to determine whether the public TCR generalizes to SJS/TEN caused by other drugs. TRBV12-4 usage was strongly increased in CBZ-SJS/TEN patients, averaging about 33% in blister cells and approximately 5% in PBMC. All seven CBZ-SJS/TEN blister samples contained a public TCRbeta CDR3 (mean roughly 14%), which was undetectable or scarce in tolerant-control and healthy-donor PBMC.

With respect to this clonotype: Its antigen target is currently unknown.

Sequenced input: PBMCs. The sequence links TRBV12-3 or TRBV12-4 to TRBJ2-3. The receptor was derived from a human donor with Stevens-Johnson syndrome, a severe cutaneous drug reaction. The CDR3 reads CASSFYTDTQYF.